The 23 T cell receptor beta chains presented below share a single source sample, sequenced in a study of response to subunit inactivated influenza vaccine. TCRdb reprocessed the RT-PCR reads via MiXCR and lists one record per CDR3 protein. The sample records about 520,000 distinct CDR3 sequences, about 25% being singletons. Sequencing was performed on CD4+ T cells sorted from PBMCs, taken around 5 days after vaccination. All receptors come from a man aged 45-60 years who received an inactivated influenza vaccine.

The V and J genes are TRBV15 and TRBJ2-2; tentatively, D is TRBD2 (6 bases). Germline CDR1 and CDR2: LNHNV and YYDKDF (reference sequence). This CDR3 spans 13 amino acids. The V and J ends lost 5 bases and 4 bases respectively, with 8 bases between them. The CDR3 region is CATSRGFTGELFF. CDR3 in DNA: TGTGCCACCAGCCGGGGGTTCACCGGGGAGCTGTTTTTT.

This clonotype was found once. The genes are TRBV24-1 and TRBJ2-7; perhaps D is TRBD1 or TRBD2 (5 bases each). From germline, CDR1 is KGHDR and CDR2 SFDVKD. V shed 4 bases and J shed 3 bases, with 15 bases lying between them. The CDR3 runs 15 residues. The CDR3 is CATSDTRDGGYEQYF. DNA for the CDR3: TGTGCCACCAGTGACACTAGGGACGGAGGCTACGAGCAGTACTTC.

This clonotype was picked up a small number of times. The chain carries TRBV10-3 and TRBJ1-2; 10 bases are shared with TRBD1. Unmatched junction bases numbered 5, after V lost 6 bases and J lost 4 bases. The germline V gene has CDR1 ENHRY and CDR2 SYGVKD. CDR3 length: 14 residues. The chain's CDR3 is CAISSGTGAYGYTF. As DNA, the CDR3 is TGTGCCATCAGCTCCGGGACAGGGGCCTATGGCTACACCTTC.

This clonotype was detected only a few times. The rearrangement joins TRBV4-3 to TRBJ1-3, with D uncertain. The CDR3 loop spans 15 amino acids. Per germline, CDR1 LGHNA and CDR2 YSLEER. Between the trimmed V and J ends, which lost 0 bases and 0 bases, there was a span of 6 bases. The CDR3 is CASSQDWDSGNTIYF. CDR3 in DNA: TGCGCCAGCAGCCAAGATTGGGACTCTGGAAACACCATATATTTT.

The chain combines TRBV5-5 with TRBJ2-2; weak D call: TRBD1 (5 bases). V lost 5 bases and J lost 0, with 11 bases in between. The CDR3 is 15 amino acids. Germline V lookup: CDR1 SGHKS, CDR2 YYEKEE (reference sequence). The CDR3 DNA reads as TGTGCCAGCAGGGTCGACAGAACGAACACCGGGGAGCTGTTTTTT. Its protein is CASRVDRTNTGELFF. Full variable domain (rest looked up from reference TRBV5-5 and TRBJ2-2): DAGVTQSPTHLIKTRGQQVTLRCSPISGHKSVSWYQQVLGQGPQFIFQYYEKEERGRGNFPDRFSARQFPNYSSELNVNALLLGDSALYLCASRVDRTNTGELFFGEGSRLTVL.

This chain connects TRBV7-8 to TRBJ2-7, with TRBD2 as a possible D gene (5 bases). CDR3 size: 15 residues. The V end lost 1 base, the J end lost 2 bases, and 12 bases lay between the germline ends. Germline V gives CDR1 SGHVS, CDR2 FQNEAQ. CDR3: CASSLVRVPTYEQYF. CDR3 DNA sequence: TGTGCCAGCAGCTTAGTGAGGGTTCCTACCTACGAGCAGTACTTC.

This clonotype appeared a few times. This chain uses TRBV5-4 with TRBJ2-3; weak D call: TRBD1 (6 bases). Germline values: CDR1 SGHNT, CDR2 YYREEE (reference sequence). The V gene lost 2 bases and the J gene lost 2 bases, with 12 bases spanning the gap. CDR3 length equals 15 residues. The CDR3 DNA reads as TGTGCCAGCAGCTTCCGCAGGGGAAACACAGATACGCAGTATTTT. Residues: CASSFRRGNTDTQYF.

This chain uses TRBV20-1 with TRBJ2-4; TRBD2 agrees at 12 bases. The CDR3 covers 15 residues. J gave up 8 bases and V 1 base, and 6 bases lay outside the gene matches. Germline V lookup: CDR1 DFQATT, CDR2 SNEGSKA (reference sequence). The CDR3: CSARARTSGVDIQYF. The DNA of the CDR3 is TGCAGTGCTAGAGCCCGGACTAGCGGGGTTGACATTCAGTACTTC.

This clonotype was recorded a few times. The chain employs TRBV4-2 and TRBJ2-7; D unclear. With 0 bases removed from V and 6 bases from J, the gap between germline ends came to 6 bases. Germline CDR1 LGHNA, CDR2 YNFKEQ. The CDR3 has 12 amino acids. CDR3 region: CASSQEIGEQYF. CDR3 sequence (DNA): TGTGCCAGCAGCCAAGAAATTGGCGAGCAGTACTTC.

V and J are TRBV7-6 and TRBJ2-1; 8 bases are a match to TRBD2. The CDR3 consists of 17 residues. With 0 bases clipped from V and 4 bases from J, the junction kept 8 bases outside the gene matches. Per germline, CDR1 SGHVS and CDR2 FNYEAQ. CDR3 DNA sequence: TGTGCCAGCAGCTTAGCGCTAAGTAGCGGGGATTACAATGAGCAGTTCTTC. It encodes CASSLALSSGDYNEQFF.

The chain has TRBV12-3 or TRBV12-4 and TRBJ2-7; D is possibly TRBD2 (7 bases). The CDR3 spans 15 residues. V was shortened by 8 bases and J by 4 bases, with 21 bases between the two germline ends. The CDR3 spells CASSRRGGADYEQYF. The CDR3 DNA follows: TGTGCCAGCTCTAGGAGGGGGGGGGCCGATTACGAGCAGTACTTC.

This clonotype was observed a few times. The chain carries TRBV19 and TRBJ2-4, with 11 bases matching TRBD2. There are 15 residues in the CDR3. Looked up from germline, CDR1 is LNHDA and CDR2 is SQIVND (reference sequence). Losses at the gene ends were 10 bases for V and 5 bases for J; bases not matched to a gene: 10. The CDR3: CATKSQGLAENIQYF. The DNA for the CDR3 is TGTGCCACCAAAAGCCAGGGACTAGCGGAAAACATTCAGTACTTC.

The chain recombines TRBV6-2 or TRBV6-3 with TRBJ2-2; D possibly corresponds to TRBD1 (6 bases). Deletions cut 5 bases from V and 6 bases from J, with 19 bases between. CDR1 and CDR2 (germline): MNHEY, SVGEGT. The CDR3 is made up of 16 amino acids. The CDR3, as DNA: TGTGCCAGCAGTCTTAATGACAGGTATCGGCCCGGGGAGCTGTTTTTT. The encoded protein is CASSLNDRYRPGELFF.

The CDR3 protein is CASSQLTETQYF. CDR3 nucleotides: TGTGCCAGCAGCCAATTAACAGAGACCCAGTACTTC. This chain uses TRBV28 with TRBJ2-5; D call uncertain. Deletions cut 6 bases from V and 4 bases from J, with 9 bases between. CDR1 and CDR2 from the germline V gene are MDHEN and SYDVKM. CDR3 length: 12 residues.

A few counts support this clonotype. This chain connects TRBV28 to TRBJ2-7; the D gene is possibly TRBD2 (5 bases). V was clipped by 6 bases and J by 0 bases, with 18 bases between them. The CDR3 length is 16 residues. In germline, CDR1 is MDHEN, CDR2 SYDVKM. CDR3 amino acids: CASSLVSLAGSYEQYF. The CDR3 DNA sequence: TGTGCCAGCAGCTTAGTCTCCCTAGCTGGCTCCTACGAGCAGTACTTC. Looking up the rest from reference TRBV28 and TRBJ2-7 gives the full variable domain: DVKVTQSSRYLVKRTGEKVFLECVQDMDHENMFWYRQDPGLGLRLIYFSYDVKMKEKGDIPEGYSVSREKKERFSLILESASTNQTSMYLCASSLVSLAGSYEQYFGPGTRLTVT.

This chain connects TRBV29-1 to TRBJ1-3; D unclear. CDR1 is SQVTM, CDR2 ANQGSEA, per germline. The CDR3 is 13 amino acids. V was clipped by 0 bases and J by 4 bases, with 7 bases between them. The CDR3 is CSVEDSGGNTIYF. CDR3 DNA sequence: TGCAGCGTTGAAGATTCTGGGGGAAACACCATATATTTT.

This sequence joins TRBV6-5 and TRBJ1-4; D gene uncertain. V lost 0 bases, J lost 3 bases, and 5 bases lay in between. Germline-derived CDR1 and CDR2 are MNHEY and SVGAGI. The CDR3 is 14 residues long. DNA of the CDR3: TGTGCCAGCAGTTACTCAGGGCCTAATGAAAAACTGTTTTTT. Translated: CASSYSGPNEKLFF.

The J gene is TRBJ1-2, the V gene TRBV7-2; tentatively, D is TRBD1 (5 bases). CDR1 and CDR2 from the germline V gene are SGHTA and FQGNSA. Trimming took off 2 bases at V and 4 bases at J, with 11 bases between the two ends. The CDR3 consists of 14 residues. The CDR3 DNA reads TGTGCCAGCAGCTTACGACAGTGGGGCTATGGCTACACCTTC. This translates into CASSLRQWGYGYTF.

This clonotype was recorded a few times. The chain couples TRBV5-1 to TRBJ2-1; TRBD2 matches 9 bases. The CDR3 extends over 13 amino acids. Germline V CDR1 and CDR2: SGHRS, YFSETQ. J lost 5 bases, V lost 7 bases, and 4 bases had no gene match. The CDR3 protein is CASQTSGHNEQFF. The CDR3 DNA reads TGCGCCAGCCAGACTAGCGGTCACAATGAGCAGTTCTTC.

This clonotype has more than one count but fewer than ten. The genes are TRBV7-9 and TRBJ2-5; D is uncertain. V was shortened by 7 bases and J by 1 base, with 13 bases between the two germline ends. Germline CDR1 SEHNR, CDR2 FQNEAQ (reference sequence). This CDR3 has 14 amino acids. The CDR3 DNA follows: TGTGCCAGCACCAAACGCGCCACCCAAGAGACCCAGTACTTC. Protein product: CASTKRATQETQYF.

The chain uses TRBV14 and TRBJ2-1; no reliable D call. The V gene lost 2 bases and the J gene lost 4 bases, with 6 bases spanning the gap. This CDR3 region has 13 residues. Germline V gene sequence: CDR1 SGHDN, CDR2 FVKESK. The CDR3 protein is CASSQLTYNEQFF. CDR3 bases: TGTGCCAGCAGCCAACTAACATACAATGAGCAGTTCTTC.

This clonotype was recorded at least ten times. DNA of the CDR3: TGTGCCAGCAGCCAAGAGAGCGGCTATGGCTACACCTTC. Translated, it gives CASSQESGYGYTF. This chain joins TRBV4-2 and TRBJ1-2, with D uncertain. The CDR3 consists of 13 residues. Trimming cost V 0 bases and J 4 bases, with 6 bases left between them. Germline CDR1 reads LGHNA; CDR2 reads YNFKEQ.

This clonotype was picked up a small number of times. This chain connects TRBV6-5 to TRBJ2-1, with 8 bases matching TRBD2. This CDR3 has 15 residues. CDR1 and CDR2 (germline): MNHEY, SVGAGI. The J segment lost 12 bases and the V segment lost 0 bases, leaving 10 bases of the junction unmatched. In DNA, the CDR3 is TGTGCCAGCAGTTACTCGACGGTAGCGGGGCGGGGGCAGTTCTTC. It specifies CASSYSTVAGRGQFF.